A single sample is the source of the 13 T cell receptor beta chains below, sequenced in a study of shared clonotypes between healthy human individuals. The table came from immunoSEQ multiplex PCR; TCRdb's copy has only in-frame clones and leaves some out. The data show around 2.5 million clones, 80% to 95% seen once. The sample was naive CD4+ T cells from PBMCs. Subset denoted: CD45RA+ positively selected. The receptor source for this set is a man aged 18 to 29 in good health. Some clones in this sample may be carry-over from other donors' samples.

The chain couples TRBV4-1 to TRBJ1-5; D gene unclear. CDR1 is MGHRA and CDR2 is YSYEKL in the germline V gene. CDR3 length equals 15 residues. Trimming removed 1 base from V and 4 bases from J, with 11 bases in between. CDR3 nucleotide sequence: TGCGCCAGCAGCCAAGTAGGTCAGAGAAATCAGCCCCAGCATTTT. Protein: CASSQVGQRNQPQHF.

The chain carries TRBV4-2 and TRBJ1-1; 8 positions match TRBD1. Trimming at V came to 4 bases and at J to 5 bases, leaving 15 bases not matched to a gene. The CDR3 spans 17 residues. Germline V CDR1 and CDR2: LGHNA, YNFKEQ. The CDR3 nucleotides read TGTGCCAGCAGCCCTTACAGGCCAGGGGGCGCGAGTACTGAAGCTTTCTTT. Translation gives CASSPYRPGGASTEAFF.

The chain combines TRBV6-1 with TRBJ1-4, with no clear D. This CDR3 has 16 amino acids. V lost 4 bases and J 6 bases, leaving 18 bases between the germline ends. Germline-derived CDR1 and CDR2 are MNHNS and SASEGT. CDR3 in amino acids: CASSGPTTLRDEKLFF. Written as DNA, the CDR3 is TGTGCCAGCAGTGGACCCACGACCCTGCGGGATGAAAAACTGTTTTTT.

V is TRBV4-1 and J is TRBJ1-6; D call uncertain. CDR3 length: 13 amino acids. Germline V CDR1 and CDR2: MGHRA, YSYEKL. The V gene lost 4 bases and the J gene lost 7 bases, with 8 bases spanning the gap. The CDR3 spells CASSPARNSPLHF. In DNA form, the CDR3 reads TGCGCCAGCAGCCCAGCCAGGAATTCACCCCTCCACTTT.

The V gene is TRBV19, the J gene TRBJ1-5; 9 bases are a match to TRBD1. Unmatched junction bases numbered 7, after V lost 5 bases and J lost 2 bases. There are 16 residues in the CDR3. Germline-derived CDR1 and CDR2 are LNHDA and SQIVND (reference sequence). The CDR3 nucleotides are TGTGCCAGTAGTCCAGGGACAGGGCGAGGCAATCAGCCCCAGCATTTT. Its translation: CASSPGTGRGNQPQHF.

The chain employs TRBV5-1 and TRBJ2-7; perhaps D is TRBD1 or TRBD2 (5 bases each). The CDR3 spans 17 residues. V gave up 4 bases and J gave up 2 bases, with 22 bases separating them. The germline CDR1 and CDR2 sequences are SGHRS and YFSETQ. The CDR3 sequence is CASSLIPWDGGPYEQYF. CDR3 sequence (DNA): TGCGCCAGCAGCCTAATACCCTGGGACGGCGGACCCTACGAGCAGTACTTC.

The count of this clone is one. V and J are TRBV25-1 and TRBJ2-7; 9 bases fit TRBD1. The CDR3 has 16 amino acids. The V gene's germline CDR1 is MGHDK and CDR2 SYGVNS. V dropped 6 bases and J dropped 3; count of bases not matched to a gene: 12. The CDR3 is CASSHTPGQGFYEQYF. In DNA, the CDR3 is TGTGCCAGCAGCCATACACCGGGACAGGGATTCTACGAGCAGTACTTC.

The chain combines TRBV19 with TRBJ1-3; TRBD1 agrees at 9 bases. Per germline, CDR1 LNHDA and CDR2 SQIVND (reference sequence). V was clipped by 7 bases and J by 4 bases; unmatched bases: 17. The CDR3 runs to 18 residues. The CDR3 spells CASIALGTGLTEGNTIYF. CDR3 coding DNA: TGTGCCAGTATTGCATTGGGGACAGGGCTTACGGAAGGAAACACCATATATTTT.

V is TRBV27 and J is TRBJ2-2; 8 positions match TRBD2. The length of the CDR3 is 16 residues. The J segment lost 4 bases and the V segment lost 3 bases, leaving 7 bases of the junction unmatched. The V gene's germline CDR1 is MNHEY and CDR2 SMNVEV (reference sequence). CDR3 nucleotides: TGTGCCAGCAGTTTTTCCGTGGGGACTAGCACCGGGGAGCTGTTTTTT. This sequence encodes CASSFSVGTSTGELFF.

The genes are TRBV7-9 and TRBJ2-1; D remains ambiguous. The length of the CDR3 is 15 residues. The V end lost 4 bases, the J end lost 5 bases, and 15 bases lay between the germline ends. Germline CDR1 and CDR2: SEHNR and FQNEAQ (reference sequence). Here the CDR3 DNA reads TGTGCCAGCAGCTCACCCCGGGTAAGCGACAATGAGCAGTTCTTC. Amino acids: CASSSPRVSDNEQFF.

This clone has only one observation. The J gene is TRBJ1-2, the V gene TRBV2, with 7 bases matching TRBD1. Germline values: CDR1 SNHLY, CDR2 FYNNEI. The ends lost 6 bases at V and 4 bases at J; junction bases unmatched: 5. The CDR3 covers 13 residues. The CDR3 DNA is TGTGCCAGCAGCGCGGGACAGTCCTATGGCTACACCTTC. As protein: CASSAGQSYGYTF.

The V and J genes are TRBV7-6 and TRBJ1-5; tentative D call: TRBD1 (6 bases). Germline CDR1 is SGHVS and CDR2 is FNYEAQ. Trimming pared 3 bases from V and 5 bases from J, leaving 8 bases between. The CDR3 sequence is 13 residues long. CDR3 sequence reads: CASSFGTYQPQHF. CDR3 nucleotides: TGTGCCAGCAGCTTCGGGACATATCAGCCCCAGCATTTT.

This clone showed up just a few times. The chain is built from TRBV30 and TRBJ1-1; D is unclear. The CDR3 sequence is 13 residues long. The V end lost 3 bases, the J end lost 2 bases, and 10 bases lay between the germline ends. In germline, CDR1 is GTSNPN, CDR2 SVGIG (reference sequence). The CDR3 coding sequence is TGTGCCTGGAGGGATTCTGCCAACACTGAAGCTTTCTTT. Its protein is CAWRDSANTEAFF.